The source of this T cell receptor beta chain is a study of blood T cells in healthy people across ages. The V segment lost 4 bases and the J segment 0 bases; nucleotides outside the gene matches: 7. The CDR3 is 15 amino acids. The germline gives CDR1 SGDLS, CDR2 YYNGEE. Russia was home to the donors, healthy Caucasian individuals aged 6 to 90. Peripheral blood from each donor was collected in a volume of approximately 9.5 milliliters. Isolation recovered at least 6.5 million PBMCs from every sample. This clonotype has more than one count but fewer than ten. Alongside a J-beta primer mix, a sample-barcoded 5' primer served in a second PCR lasting roughly 7 to 11 cycles. Every sample gave at least 3 million paired-end reads containing CDR3. In TCRdb, the 5' RACE reads were re-called with MiXCR into one record per CDR3 protein. Of about 670,000 distinct CDR3 sequences listed, roughly 41% were seen once; the top ten hold roughly 30%.

The V gene is TRBV9, the J gene TRBJ2-7, with 7 nucleotides matching TRBD1. This TCR was sampled from a man aged 80 or over in good health. Sequences were obtained from blood. The CDR3 region is CASSLGDSSSYEQYF. CDR3 coding DNA: TGTGCCAGCAGCCTTGGGGACAGTTCCTCCTACGAGCAGTACTTC.